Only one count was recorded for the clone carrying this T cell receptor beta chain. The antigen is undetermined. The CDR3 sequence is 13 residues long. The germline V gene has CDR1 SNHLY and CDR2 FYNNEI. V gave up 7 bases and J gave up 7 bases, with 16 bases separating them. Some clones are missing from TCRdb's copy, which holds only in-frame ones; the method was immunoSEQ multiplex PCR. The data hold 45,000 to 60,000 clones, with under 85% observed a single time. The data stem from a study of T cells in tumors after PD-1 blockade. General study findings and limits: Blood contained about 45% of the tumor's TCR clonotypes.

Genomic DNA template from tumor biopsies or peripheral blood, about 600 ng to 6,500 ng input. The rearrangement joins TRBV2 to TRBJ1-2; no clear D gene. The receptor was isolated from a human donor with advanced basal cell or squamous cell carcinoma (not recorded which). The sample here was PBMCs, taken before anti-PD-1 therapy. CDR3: CASIPEGSSGYTF. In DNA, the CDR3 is TGTGCCAGCATTCCGGAAGGGTCGAGTGGCTACACCTTC.